The subject of this entry is one TCR beta chain. No cognate antigen has been identified for it. Base qualities are not recorded, but no much larger clone differs from it by a single base. Sequencing was performed on an Illumina NovaSeq 6000. cDNA libraries for TCRalpha and TCRbeta were prepared by 5'RACE using constant-segment primers, with sample barcodes and unique molecular identifiers added. Trizol reagent was used to extract RNA from every sample. Libraries were amplified in two PCR steps, with a second sample barcode and Illumina TruSeq adapters added in the second step. Sequencing of libraries was performed on an Illumina NovaSeq with 2 x 150 bp paired-end reads. Processing in the source paper ran as follows. Reads were demultiplexed and collapsed into UMI-guided consensus sequences with migec v1.2.7. Using mixcr v2.1.11, the UMI consensuses were aligned to TRA and TRB V and J templates and assembled into clonotypes. A clonotype was counted as expanded or contracted only if both edgeR and NoisET called the change significant, with noise models trained on biological replicates. For edgeR calls, the cutoffs were a false discovery rate-adjusted p below 0.01 and a log2 fold-change threshold of 1. As an exploratory analysis of dynamics, PCA with hierarchical clustering was applied to max-normalized trajectories of the 1000 most abundant clonotypes. Each responding clone was given a CD4 or CD8 phenotype based on the CD4+ and CD8+ repertoires, which had been sequenced separately. TCRdb trimmed public reads at Q25 via fastp, called clones via MiXCR and kept in-frame beta chains. Under each unique CDR3 protein, matching rows form one entry showing the most common genes and DNA. The V and J calls come from TCRdb's annotation, not from the publication. This sample holds around 250,000 distinct CDR3 sequences; 15% to 17% were observed only once. Over 2% of the sample is held by the ten biggest clonotypes.

The entry originates in a study of T-cell memory formation after mild COVID-19 listed by TCRdb under 2021. About the study as a whole: Most TCR sequence clusters were specific to one of the two donors. In a couple of donors, T-cell clones that expanded and contracted after mild COVID-19 were followed by sequencing TCRalpha and TCRbeta repertoires longitudinally. The cohort was made up of two young adult volunteers, one female and one male, who were previously healthy.

Its CDR3 holds 15 amino acids, cysteine through phenylalanine. Kept here is only the CDR3 DNA, which spans 45 bases and is read in frame from base 1. Looking up the germline V gene yields CDR1 SGHRS and CDR2 YFSETQ. The V end gives up 4 bases and the J end 7 bases, leaving 10 bases in the junction not matched to a gene. PBMCs were isolated by Ficoll-Paque density gradient centrifugation. Summary of the overall study and its limitations: Clones that contracted from day 15 to 85 showed balanced CD4/CD8 phenotypes, whereas a second wave of clones that expanded from day 15 to 37 leaned towards CD4+. Only a couple of mild cases were covered by the study, and larger cohorts that include severe cases with pre-infection samples were considered necessary. Contracting CD4+ clones appeared mostly in the CM and EM memory subsets, whereas CD8+ clones were enriched in EMRA. The second-wave clones that peaked on day 37 were not confirmed to be SARS-CoV-2 specific. Some responding clones were detected in pre-infection memory, suggesting pre-existing cross-reactive memory T cells joined the SARS-CoV-2 response.

Material: PBMCs or a T cell subset sorted from them (not recorded which). This receptor was obtained from an adult woman who had mild COVID-19 (a few samples of this study predate the infection). The sample titles of this study are shuffled in the database, so cell type and time point are left out; the donor was told from shared clones. Recombination connected TRBV5-1 to TRBJ2-3, with TRBD1 matching 9 junction bases. The nucleotide sequence is given as TGCGCCAGCAGCAGGGGACAGGGACCGGCACATACGCAGTATTTT. Translated, this gives CASSRGQGPAHTQYF.